The present T cell receptor beta chain was sequenced within a study of T cell responses to AZD1222 COVID-19 vaccine. Turning to the study itself: Second-dose intervals near 4 or 12 weeks were combined. Overall study findings and caveats: Regions 160-218 and 743-854 held dominance among vaccine-associated CD4 TCRs, which spanned spike.

The CDR3 covers 12 residues. The trim removed 6 bases at V and 13 bases at J, leaving 8 bases unmatched. Data came from immunoSEQ multiplex PCR; TCRdb stores just in-frame clones and leaves some out. The sample consists of around 76,000 clones, 80% to 90% of them appearing once. This clone was observed a handful of times. The antigen is undetermined. The chain carries TRBV12-3 or TRBV12-4 and TRBJ2-1, with 8 nucleotides matching TRBD1. The material sequenced was peripheral blood, taken on day 0 of AZD1222 vaccination. The sequence was collected from an adult in good health. The CDR3 coding sequence is TGTGCCAGCAGCACGACAGGGGTGATACAGTTCTTC. Its translation is CASSTTGVIQFF.